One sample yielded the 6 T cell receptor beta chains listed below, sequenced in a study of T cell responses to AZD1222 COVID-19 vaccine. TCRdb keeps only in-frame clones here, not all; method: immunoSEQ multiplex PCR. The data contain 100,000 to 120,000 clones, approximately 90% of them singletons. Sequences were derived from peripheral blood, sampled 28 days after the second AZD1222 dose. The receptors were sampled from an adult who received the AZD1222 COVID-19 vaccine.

CDR3 in DNA: TGTGCCAGCAGCCGACAGGGGGACACTGAAGCTTTCTTT. Its translation: CASSRQGDTEAFF. The genes are TRBV7-9 and TRBJ1-1; 9 nucleotides align to TRBD1. The CDR3 contains 13 residues. The germline V gene encodes CDR1 SEHNR and CDR2 FQNEAQ (reference sequence). V shed 5 bases, J shed 3 bases, and the junction held 1 base outside the gene matches.

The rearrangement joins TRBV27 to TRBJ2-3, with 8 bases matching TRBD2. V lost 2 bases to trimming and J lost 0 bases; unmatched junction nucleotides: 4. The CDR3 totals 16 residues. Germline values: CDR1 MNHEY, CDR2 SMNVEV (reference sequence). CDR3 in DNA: TGTGCCAGCAGTTTAGCACAGCGGGGGAGCACAGATACGCAGTATTTT. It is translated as CASSLAQRGSTDTQYF.

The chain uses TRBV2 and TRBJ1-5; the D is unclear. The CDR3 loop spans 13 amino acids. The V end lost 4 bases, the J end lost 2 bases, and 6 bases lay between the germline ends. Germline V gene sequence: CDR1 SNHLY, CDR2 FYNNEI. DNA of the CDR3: TGTGCCAGCAGTGGTAGGGGCAATCAGCCCCAGCATTTT. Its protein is CASSGRGNQPQHF.

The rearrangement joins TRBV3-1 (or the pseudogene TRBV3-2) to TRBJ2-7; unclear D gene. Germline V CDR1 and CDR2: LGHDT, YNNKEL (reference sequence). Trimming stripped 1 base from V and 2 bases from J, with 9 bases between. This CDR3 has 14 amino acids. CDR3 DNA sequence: TGTGCCAGCAGCCAAGCGTACAACGCCTACGAGCAGTACTTC. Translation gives CASSQAYNAYEQYF.

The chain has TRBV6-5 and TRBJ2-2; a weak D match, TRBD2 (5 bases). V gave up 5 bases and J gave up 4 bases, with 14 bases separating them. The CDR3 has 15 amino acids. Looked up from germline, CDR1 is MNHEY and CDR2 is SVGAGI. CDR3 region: CASSRGSEGTGELFF. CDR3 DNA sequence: TGTGCCAGCAGTCGCGGGTCCGAGGGCACCGGGGAGCTGTTTTTT.

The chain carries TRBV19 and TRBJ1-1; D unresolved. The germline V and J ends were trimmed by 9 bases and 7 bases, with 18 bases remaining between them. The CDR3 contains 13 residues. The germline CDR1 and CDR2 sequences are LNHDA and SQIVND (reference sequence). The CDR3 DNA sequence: TGTGCCAGAAAAAAAAGGGCCGGCCATGAAGCTTTCTTT. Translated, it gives CARKKRAGHEAFF.